A selection of T cell receptor beta chains follows, all from one sample in a study of blood T cell repertoires in COVID-19. Profiling relied on immunoSEQ multiplex PCR, and the TCRdb table lists in-frame clones only, not all of them. Among under 200,000 clones listed, approximately 90% were seen once. The sample consisted of peripheral blood. These receptors came from a man aged 18 to 29 with acute or convalescent COVID-19. CDR3s leave out the opening cysteine and the closing phenylalanine or tryptophan. The order of the fields is V gene, J gene, CDR3 protein.

V gene: TRBV9; J gene: TRBJ2-5; CDR3 protein: ASSASPGGEKTQY
V gene: TRBV5-1; J gene: TRBJ2-7; CDR3 protein: ASSRGQGTNEQY
V gene: TRBV7-2; J gene: TRBJ1-6; CDR3 protein: ASSLDIFRVGGYNSPLH
V gene: TRBV6-5; J gene: TRBJ1-1; CDR3 protein: ASSYGQANTEAF
V gene: TRBV5-5; J gene: TRBJ1-1; CDR3 protein: ASSPVGRSDTEAF
V gene: TRBV4-1; J gene: TRBJ2-1; CDR3 protein: ASSQARDRGKF
V gene: TRBV6-1; J gene: TRBJ1-1; CDR3 protein: ASSHRQWNTEAF
V gene: TRBV3-1/TRBV3-2; J gene: TRBJ2-2; CDR3 protein: ASSQGLPLNTGELF
V gene: TRBV18; J gene: TRBJ2-1; CDR3 protein: ASSPTDSSWTHEQF
V gene: TRBV3-1/TRBV3-2; J gene: TRBJ1-2; CDR3 protein: ASSQAPHGGNYGYT
V gene: TRBV27; J gene: TRBJ2-7; CDR3 protein: ASSLSRGRKEQY
V gene: TRBV27; J gene: TRBJ1-5; CDR3 protein: ASSGTGNQPQH
V gene: TRBV2; J gene: TRBJ1-1; CDR3 protein: ASTVGRGGTEAF
V gene: TRBV24-1; J gene: TRBJ2-1; CDR3 protein: ATSEDRGGVYNEQF
V gene: TRBV14; J gene: TRBJ1-5; CDR3 protein: ASSQDGFFQH
V gene: TRBV7-2; J gene: TRBJ1-5; CDR3 protein: ASSPDRGRQPQH
V gene: TRBV6-6; J gene: TRBJ1-6; CDR3 protein: ASSPLDSYESVNSPLH
V gene: TRBV18; J gene: TRBJ1-1; CDR3 protein: ASSSGQGATTEAF
V gene: TRBV21-1; J gene: TRBJ2-7; CDR3 protein: ASSKVHRKVSYEQY
V gene: TRBV19; J gene: TRBJ1-6; CDR3 protein: ASSLQGRGTGSNSPLH
V gene: TRBV28; J gene: TRBJ1-5; CDR3 protein: ASIDRGNQPQH
V gene: TRBV9; J gene: TRBJ1-1; CDR3 protein: ASSVDSIREREAF
V gene: TRBV11-2; J gene: TRBJ1-2; CDR3 protein: ASTLDRGNGYT
V gene: TRBV7-9; J gene: TRBJ2-3; CDR3 protein: ASSSRLEATDTQY
V gene: TRBV7-8; J gene: TRBJ2-7; CDR3 protein: ASSVGRVLYEQY
V gene: TRBV11-2; J gene: TRBJ1-5; CDR3 protein: ASSSGTGASPQH
V gene: TRBV28; J gene: TRBJ2-1; CDR3 protein: ASSFGGQAGAGI
V gene: TRBV4-1; J gene: TRBJ2-1; CDR3 protein: ASSQGETSSYNEQF
V gene: TRBV5-5; J gene: TRBJ1-2; CDR3 protein: ASSLIRDSLTFYGYT
V gene: TRBV7-2; J gene: TRBJ1-6; CDR3 protein: ASSADRGSVGSPLH
V gene: TRBV3-1/TRBV3-2; J gene: TRBJ1-1; CDR3 protein: ASSPPLGQGAGKAF
V gene: TRBV18; J gene: TRBJ1-1; CDR3 protein: ASCLDRASSEAF
V gene: TRBV2; J gene: TRBJ1-5; CDR3 protein: ASTRDRGYSNQPQH
V gene: TRBV19; J gene: TRBJ2-3; CDR3 protein: ASSIVSGLGTDTQY
V gene: TRBV2; J gene: TRBJ2-1; CDR3 protein: ASSPDRYLGNEQF
V gene: TRBV5-1; J gene: TRBJ2-5; CDR3 protein: ASSLALEAGTQY
V gene: TRBV30; J gene: TRBJ1-2; CDR3 protein: AWSVGSPYGYT
V gene: TRBV30; J gene: TRBJ1-4; CDR3 protein: AWSVWGGNVGKLF
V gene: TRBV11-3; J gene: TRBJ2-1; CDR3 protein: ASSSNSGGYNEQF